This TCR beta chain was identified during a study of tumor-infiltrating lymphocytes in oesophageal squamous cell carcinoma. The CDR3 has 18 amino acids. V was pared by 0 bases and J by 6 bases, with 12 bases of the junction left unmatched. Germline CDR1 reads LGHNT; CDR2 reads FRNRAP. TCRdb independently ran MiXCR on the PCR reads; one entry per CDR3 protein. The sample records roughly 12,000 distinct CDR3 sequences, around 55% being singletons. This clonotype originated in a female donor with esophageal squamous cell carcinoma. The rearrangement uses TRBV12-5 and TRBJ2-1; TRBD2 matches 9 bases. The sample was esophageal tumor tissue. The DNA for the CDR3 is TGTGCTAGTGGTTTGGTCCCCGGGGGCGGGAGGGCCCCCAATGAGCAGTTCTTC. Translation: CASGLVPGGGRAPNEQFF.